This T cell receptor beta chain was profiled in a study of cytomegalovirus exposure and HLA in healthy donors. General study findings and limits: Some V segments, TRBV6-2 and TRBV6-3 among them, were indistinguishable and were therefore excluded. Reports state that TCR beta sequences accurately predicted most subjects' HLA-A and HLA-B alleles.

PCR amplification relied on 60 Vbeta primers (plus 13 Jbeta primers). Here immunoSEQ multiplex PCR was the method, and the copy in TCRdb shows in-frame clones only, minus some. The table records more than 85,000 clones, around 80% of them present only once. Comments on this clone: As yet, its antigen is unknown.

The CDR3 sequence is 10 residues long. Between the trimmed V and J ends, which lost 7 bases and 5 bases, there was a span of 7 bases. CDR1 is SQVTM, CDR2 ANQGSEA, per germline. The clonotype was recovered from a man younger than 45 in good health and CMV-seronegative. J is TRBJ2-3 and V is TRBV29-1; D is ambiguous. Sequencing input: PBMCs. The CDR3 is CSGSQDTQYF. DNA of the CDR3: TGCAGCGGTTCCCAAGATACGCAGTATTTT.